Below are 17 T cell receptor beta chains sequenced from a single sample in a study of OX40 agonist ivuxolimab in advanced cancers. Assay: immunoSEQ multiplex PCR; the TCRdb copy retains only in-frame clones and omits some. Here the sample spans some 83,000 clones, over 90% being singletons. Material: CD4+ or CD8+ T cells sorted from blood, obtained in a trial of the OX40 agonist ivuxolimab. These receptors were taken from an adult with an advanced solid tumor such as melanoma, head and neck, liver or kidney cancer.

This sequence joins TRBV21-1 and TRBJ2-5; TRBD2, the table's D call, was not compared with the DNA. TRBV21-1 is recorded as a pseudogene. This CDR3 is 16 amino acids long. As DNA, the CDR3 is TGTGCCAGCAGCAAAGTTCGGGAGGTATGTTCAGAGACCCAGTACTTC. Protein sequence: CASSKVREVCSETQYF.

This clone has only one observation. The chain employs TRBV7-9 and TRBJ1-2, with 7 positions matching TRBD1. V shed 5 bases and J 4 bases; nucleotides not matched to a gene: 10. The CDR3 runs to 15 residues. The germline gives CDR1 SEHNR, CDR2 FQNEAQ (reference sequence). The CDR3 DNA is TGTGCCAGCAGCCCATTACAGGGGAGTGGCTATGGCTACACCTTC. Protein product: CASSPLQGSGYGYTF.

This clone was detected only once. The chain links TRBV7-3 to TRBJ2-5, with D possibly matching TRBD2 (5 bases). CDR3 size: 16 residues. V gave up 1 base and J gave up 2 bases, with 14 bases separating them. Germline-derived CDR1 and CDR2 are SGHTA and FQGTGA. The CDR3 region has the DNA TGTGCCAGCAGCTTAAACGGAGGCGGGCGGCAAGAGACCCAGTACTTC. It translates to CASSLNGGGRQETQYF.

This rearrangement joins TRBV6-6 to TRBJ2-5; D is possibly TRBD1 (5 bases). Trimming pared 6 bases from V and 4 bases from J, leaving 21 bases between. The CDR3 has 16 amino acids. Germline V gene sequence: CDR1 MNHNY, CDR2 SVGAGI (reference sequence). CDR3 nucleotides: TGTGCCAGCAGAAAAACGGACACCCTCCGCTCAGAGACCCAGTACTTC. Protein product: CASRKTDTLRSETQYF.

In its sample, this clone was seen once. J is TRBJ1-1 and V is TRBV6-5; weak D call: TRBD1 (5 bases). V shed 2 bases and J shed 5 bases, with 6 bases lying between them. Germline-derived CDR1 and CDR2 are MNHEY and SVGAGI. There are 12 residues in the CDR3. The CDR3 DNA follows: TGTGCCAGCAGTTACGGGGGAACTGAAGCTTTCTTT. Residues: CASSYGGTEAFF.

This chain links TRBV28 with TRBJ2-3, with 8 bases matching TRBD1. Germline-derived CDR1 and CDR2 are MDHEN and SYDVKM. The length of the CDR3 is 15 residues. Trimming at V came to 5 bases and at J to 1 base, leaving 5 bases not matched to a gene. The DNA for the CDR3 is TGTGCCAGCAGTCGGACAGGGAGCCGCACAGATACGCAGTATTTT. As protein: CASSRTGSRTDTQYF.

This sequence joins TRBV28 and TRBJ2-2; 13 bases line up with TRBD2. This CDR3 has 17 amino acids. Losses at the gene ends were 4 bases for V and 4 bases for J; bases not matched to a gene: 6. The germline V gene encodes CDR1 MDHEN and CDR2 SYDVKM. CDR3: CASSSLAGGPGTGELFF. The CDR3 DNA sequence: TGTGCCAGCAGTTCACTAGCGGGAGGGCCGGGCACCGGGGAGCTGTTTTTT.

J is TRBJ2-1 and V is TRBV7-2; the D gene is possibly TRBD1 (5 bases). Trimming took 5 bases from V and 6 from J, leaving 17 bases between them. The CDR3 extends over 15 amino acids. Per the germline V gene, CDR1 is SGHTA and CDR2 is FQGNSA. The DNA of the CDR3 is TGTGCCAGCAGCCTCGAATCTGGGGCACGCAATGAGCAGTTCTTC. Its protein product is CASSLESGARNEQFF. Together with reference TRBV7-2 and TRBJ2-1, the CDR3 gives the full variable domain: GAGVSQSPSNKVTEKGKDVELRCDPISGHTALYWYRQSLGQGLEFLIYFQGNSAPDKSGLPSDRFSAERTGGSVSTLTIQRTQQEDSAVYLCASSLESGARNEQFFGPGTRLTVL.

V usage is TRBV5-4 and J usage is TRBJ2-7, with 8 bases lining up with TRBD2. This CDR3 has 13 residues. Trimming cost V 4 bases and J 2 bases; bases outside gene matches: 2. CDR1 SGHNT and CDR2 YYREEE come from the germline V gene (reference sequence). The CDR3 coding sequence is TGTGCCAGCAGCGCGGGACTAGCCTACGAGCAGTACTTC. As protein: CASSAGLAYEQYF.

This rearrangement joins TRBV11-3 to TRBJ2-1; no definite D call. V lost 5 bases and J lost 6, with 8 bases in between. Per germline, CDR1 SGHNT and CDR2 YENEEA. The CDR3 is 12 amino acids. In DNA, the CDR3 is TGTGCCAGCAGCACCACAACCAATGAGCAGTTCTTC. Its protein is CASSTTTNEQFF.

J is TRBJ1-5 and V is TRBV18, with 8 positions matching TRBD1. J gave up 3 bases and V 5 bases, and 9 bases lay outside the gene matches. Germline lookup yields CDR1 KGHSH and CDR2 LQKENI. The CDR3 loop spans 16 amino acids. CDR3: CASSGQGKGTNQPQHF. CDR3 in DNA: TGTGCCAGCTCAGGACAGGGAAAGGGGACCAATCAGCCCCAGCATTTT.

This chain joins TRBV28 and TRBJ1-2, with D maybe TRBD1 (5 bases). Trimming cost V 6 bases and J 8 bases, with 13 bases left between them. Germline V lookup: CDR1 MDHEN, CDR2 SYDVKM. This CDR3 spans 12 amino acids. CDR3 bases: TGTGCCAGCAGCCCCCGGGACTGGGGCTACACCTTC. This codes for CASSPRDWGYTF.

J is TRBJ2-5 and V is TRBV6-1; TRBD2 matches at 15 bases. The length of the CDR3 is 17 residues. After removal of 2 bases from V and 5 bases from J, the junction contained 6 bases not matched to a gene. Germline V CDR1 and CDR2: MNHNS, SASEGT. This CDR3 is CASSEQGGTSGRETQYF. CDR3 DNA sequence: TGTGCCAGCAGTGAACAGGGAGGGACTAGCGGGAGGGAGACCCAGTACTTC.

The rearrangement links TRBV6-5 to TRBJ1-2, with D perhaps matching TRBD1 (6 bases). The germline CDR1 and CDR2 sequences are MNHEY and SVGAGI. Trimming cost V 4 bases and J 2 bases, with 8 bases left between them. The CDR3 sequence is 13 residues long. The chain's CDR3 is CASSWDKNYGYTF. The CDR3 DNA follows: TGTGCCAGCAGTTGGGACAAGAACTATGGCTACACCTTC.

The rearrangement links TRBV5-6 to TRBJ2-1, with TRBD2 matching over 7 bases. J was trimmed by 9 bases and V by 3 bases; bases with no gene match: 12. Looked up from germline, CDR1 is SGHDT and CDR2 is YYEEEE. This CDR3 spans 15 amino acids. The CDR3 region is CASSSSGDLRGEQFF. In nucleotides, the CDR3 is TGTGCCAGCAGCTCAAGCGGGGATTTGCGCGGTGAGCAGTTCTTC.

The sample holds one count of this clone. The chain joins TRBV18 to TRBJ1-6, with 7 bases that match TRBD1. V dropped 4 bases and J dropped 0; count of bases not matched to a gene: 6. This CDR3 region has 17 residues. Germline V gives CDR1 KGHSH, CDR2 LQKENI. The chain's CDR3 is CASSRDRLSSYNSPLHF. CDR3 DNA sequence: TGTGCCAGCTCACGGGACAGACTTAGCTCCTATAATTCACCCCTCCACTTT.

V gene TRBV28 combines with J gene TRBJ2-7, with 9 bases lining up with TRBD1. The CDR3 loop spans 14 amino acids. Germline V gene lookup returns CDR1 MDHEN and CDR2 SYDVKM. The junction had 6 bases not matched to a gene; V was cut back by 6 bases and J by 3 bases. CDR3 region: CASSENRGLYEQYF. Written as DNA, the CDR3 is TGTGCCAGCAGCGAGAACAGGGGGCTCTACGAGCAGTACTTC.